These 7 T cell receptor beta chains were sequenced from one sample in a study of CD8+ T cells in alopecia areata (dated by TCRdb to 2016 to 2019). This specimen's time point label, per the study, means: baseline before oral tofacitinib. The method behind the library was the immunoSEQ multiplex PCR assay. RNA was extracted from all samples and reverse transcribed into cDNA as template for TCR sequencing. As stored in TCRdb, this immuneACCESS dataset retains in-frame rearrangements with V and J assigned. A fraction of the clones does not appear; measured against another copy, unresolved V genes explain less than half of the discrepancy, and the remainder lacks a known reason. For this sample the table gives roughly 250,000 clones, of which 65% to 70% were detected only once. The ten largest clones add up to 0.95% to 1.5% of the sample. Specimen: CD4+ T cells sorted from blood, collected at week 0. These TCRs come from a human donor with alopecia areata.

The chain employs TRBV29-1 and TRBJ2-6; D remains ambiguous. Trimming removed 1 base from V and 0 bases from J, with 4 bases in between. The CDR3 is 14 amino acids. CDR1 SQVTM and CDR2 ANQGSEA come from the germline V gene. CDR3 bases: TGCAGCGTTGAAGGAGACTCTGGGGCCAACGTCCTGACTTTC. Translated, it gives CSVEGDSGANVLTF.

This chain uses TRBV4-1 with TRBJ2-1, with a tentative D call TRBD2 (6 bases). Germline V CDR1 and CDR2: MGHRA, YSYEKL. The germline V and J ends were trimmed by 3 bases and 4 bases, with 13 bases remaining between them. The CDR3 sequence is 15 residues long. The CDR3: CASSQAGLQYNEQFF. In DNA form, the CDR3 reads TGCGCCAGCAGCCAGGCGGGACTGCAATACAATGAGCAGTTCTTC.

This clone was counted between two and nine times. V gene TRBV7-9 combines with J gene TRBJ1-6; a weak D match, TRBD1 (5 bases). This CDR3 has 19 amino acids. V lost 5 bases, J lost 0 bases, and 20 bases lay in between. Germline assignment: CDR1 SEHNR and CDR2 FQNEAQ (reference sequence). CDR3 nucleotides: TGTGCCAGCAGCGAAACACCACCGGGACTCACCTCCTATAATTCACCCCTCCACTTT. Translation gives CASSETPPGLTSYNSPLHF.

The rearrangement links TRBV30 to TRBJ2-2; D not resolved. Germline V gene lookup returns CDR1 GTSNPN and CDR2 SVGIG (reference sequence). CDR3 length: 14 residues. Trimming pared 5 bases from V and 0 bases from J, leaving 10 bases between. The chain's CDR3 is CAWATEPNTGELFF. The CDR3 DNA reads as TGTGCCTGGGCCACAGAACCGAACACCGGGGAGCTGTTTTTT.

The chain links TRBV2 to TRBJ1-2; 7 bases are shared with TRBD1. V shed 7 bases, J shed 7 bases, and the junction held 15 bases outside the gene matches. The CDR3 is made up of 15 amino acids. Germline V gene sequence: CDR1 SNHLY, CDR2 FYNNEI. This CDR3 is CASMGQGVFSGGYTF. In nucleotides, the CDR3 is TGTGCCAGCATGGGGCAGGGGGTGTTCAGTGGTGGCTACACCTTC. The entire variable domain, with the rest obtained from reference TRBV2 and TRBJ1-2, is as follows: EPEVTQTPSHQVTQMGQEVILRCVPISNHLYFYWYRQILGQKVEFLVSFYNNEISEKSEIFDDQFSVERPDGSNFTLKIRSTKLEDSAMYFCASMGQGVFSGGYTFGSGTRLTVV.

V usage is TRBV29-1 and J usage is TRBJ2-4, with D unclear. CDR3 size: 13 residues. The germline V gene has CDR1 SQVTM and CDR2 ANQGSEA. Trimming cost V 4 bases and J 3 bases, with 10 bases left between them. In DNA form, the CDR3 reads TGCAGCGTTGCCTCCCCCAGCAAAAACATTCAGTACTTC. It codes for CSVASPSKNIQYF.

The chain carries TRBV10-3 and TRBJ1-2; unclear D gene. The CDR3 covers 12 residues. Germline lookup yields CDR1 ENHRY and CDR2 SYGVKD. The V end was cut by 6 bases, the J end by 2 bases, with 7 bases between. CDR3 in DNA: TGTGCCATCAGCTCTGAAAACTATGGCTACACCTTC. Encoded protein: CAISSENYGYTF.